This T cell receptor beta chain was retrieved from a study of CD8 T cells in Susac syndrome. RNA amounts of roughly 0.5 to 1 ug underwent reverse transcription with random hexamers. TCRdb redid the calling of the immunoSEQ multiplex PCR reads with MiXCR, one entry per CDR3 protein. The table shows some 100,000 distinct CDR3 sequences, with 85% to 95% occurring only once. This clonotype was counted a few times. V lost 3 bases, J lost 2 bases, and 11 bases lay in between. The length of the CDR3 is 14 residues. Germline V gene lookup returns CDR1 SGHTA and CDR2 FQGNSA. Sequenced: CD4+ T cells from PBMCs. The chain recombines TRBV7-2 with TRBJ2-7, with D uncertain. The source of this sequence is a human donor with multiple sclerosis. CDR3 in amino acids: CASSFGLGAYEQYF. DNA for the CDR3: TGTGCCAGCAGCTTTGGTCTAGGAGCCTACGAGCAGTACTTC.